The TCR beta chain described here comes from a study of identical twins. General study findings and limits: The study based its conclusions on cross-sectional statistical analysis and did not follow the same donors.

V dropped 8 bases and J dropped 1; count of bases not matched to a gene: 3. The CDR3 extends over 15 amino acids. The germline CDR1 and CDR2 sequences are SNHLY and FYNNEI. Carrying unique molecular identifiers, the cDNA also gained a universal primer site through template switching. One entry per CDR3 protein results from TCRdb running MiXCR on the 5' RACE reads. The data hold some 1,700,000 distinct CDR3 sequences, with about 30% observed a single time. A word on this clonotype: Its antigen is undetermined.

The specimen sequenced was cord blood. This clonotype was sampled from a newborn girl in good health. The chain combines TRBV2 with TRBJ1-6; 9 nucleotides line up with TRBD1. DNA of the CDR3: TGTGCCAGCCTGGACAGGGGATCCTATAATTCACCCCTCCACTTT. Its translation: CASLDRGSYNSPLHF.